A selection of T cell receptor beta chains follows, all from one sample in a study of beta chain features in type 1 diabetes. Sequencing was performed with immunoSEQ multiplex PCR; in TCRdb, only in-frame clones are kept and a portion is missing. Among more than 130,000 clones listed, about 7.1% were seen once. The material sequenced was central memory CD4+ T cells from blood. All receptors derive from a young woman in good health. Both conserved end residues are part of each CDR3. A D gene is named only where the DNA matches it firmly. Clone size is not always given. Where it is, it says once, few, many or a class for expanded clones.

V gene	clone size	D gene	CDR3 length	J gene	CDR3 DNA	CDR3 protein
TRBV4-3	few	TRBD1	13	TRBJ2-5	TGCGCCAGCAGCCAAAACGCCCGGGACAGACCATACTTC	CASSQNARDRPYF
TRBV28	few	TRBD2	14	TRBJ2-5	TGTGCCAGCACCAGCGGCCGCGGGAGTAACACCCAGTACTTC	CASTSGRGSNTQYF
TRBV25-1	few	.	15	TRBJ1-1	TGTGCCAGCAGCTCCCTTAGCGGGGGGGATGCTGAAGCTTTCTTT	CASSSLSGGDAEAFF
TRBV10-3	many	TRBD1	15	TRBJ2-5	TGTGCCATCAGCCGAAACGGACAGGCCAAAGAGACCCAGTACTTC	CAISRNGQAKETQYF
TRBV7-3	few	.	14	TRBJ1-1	TGTGCCAGCAGCTTACGTCCGGAGAGGGCTGAAGCTTTCTTT	CASSLRPERAEAFF
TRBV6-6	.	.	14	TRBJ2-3	TGTGCCAGCTCCACTAACAATCTAAAAGATACGCAGTATTTT	CASSTNNLKDTQYF
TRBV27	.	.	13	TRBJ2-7	TGTGCCAGCAGCCCCCCAGGTCCCTACGAGCAGTACTTC	CASSPPGPYEQYF
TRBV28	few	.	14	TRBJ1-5	TGTGCCAGCAGCCCCGGTTTCAGCAATCAGCCCCAGCATTTT	CASSPGFSNQPQHF
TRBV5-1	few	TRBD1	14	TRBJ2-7	TGCGCCAGCAGCTTGGGACAGGGGATAGACGAGCAGTACTTC	CASSLGQGIDEQYF
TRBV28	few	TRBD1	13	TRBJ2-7	TGTGCCACCGAGACAGGGCTGTCCTACGAGCAGTACTTC	CATETGLSYEQYF
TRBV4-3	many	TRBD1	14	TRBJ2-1	TGCGCCAGCAGCCAAGATAGGGACAGCAATGAGCAGTTCTTC	CASSQDRDSNEQFF
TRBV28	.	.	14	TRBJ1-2	TGTGCCAGCAGTATCACGGACAGTAACTATGGCTACACCTTC	CASSITDSNYGYTF
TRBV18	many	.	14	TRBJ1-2	TGTGCCAGCTCACAAGACCCCGGGGGCTATGGCTACACCTTC	CASSQDPGGYGYTF
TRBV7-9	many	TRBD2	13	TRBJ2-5	TGTGCCAGCCGGACTAGCGGGCAAGAGACCCAGTACTTC	CASRTSGQETQYF
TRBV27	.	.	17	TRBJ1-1	TGTGCCAGCAGTTTCCATTGGGACTCCTGGATGAACACTGAAGCTTTCTTT	CASSFHWDSWMNTEAFF
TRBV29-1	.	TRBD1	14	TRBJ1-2	TGCAGCGTTCGTACAGGGGCAACTAACTATGGCTACACCTTC	CSVRTGATNYGYTF
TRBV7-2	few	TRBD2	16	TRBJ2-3	TGTGCCAGCAGCCCGAGACTAGCGGTTAGCACAGATACGCAGTATTTT	CASSPRLAVSTDTQYF
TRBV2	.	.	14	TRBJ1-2	TGTGCCAGCAGTATCCCGGAGGGAACCTATGGCTACACCTTC	CASSIPEGTYGYTF
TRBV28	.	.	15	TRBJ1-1	TGTGCCAGTCCCCAAGGGGTCTCAATGAACACTGAAGCTTTCTTT	CASPQGVSMNTEAFF
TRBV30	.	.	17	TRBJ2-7	TGTGCCTGGAGTTCCCCCGGACAGCCCTTAATCTCCTACGAGCAGTACTTC	CAWSSPGQPLISYEQYF
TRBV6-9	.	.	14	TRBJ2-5	TGTGCCAGCAGTTATTCTGAGGGCCCGGAGACCCAGTACTTC	CASSYSEGPETQYF
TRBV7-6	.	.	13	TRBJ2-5	TGTGCCAGCAGCCCCGGGACAACAAGTCCCCAGTACTTC	CASSPGTTSPQYF
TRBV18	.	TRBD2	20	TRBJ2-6	TGTGCCAGCTCACCACTGGGACTAGCGGGAGAGAGGTCTGGGGCCAACGTCCTGACTTTC	CASSPLGLAGERSGANVLTF
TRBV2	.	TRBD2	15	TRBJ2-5	TGTGCCAGCAGAGGTGTGGGAGGGCCGGTTGAGACCCAGTACTTC	CASRGVGGPVETQYF
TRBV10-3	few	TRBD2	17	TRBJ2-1	TGTGCCATCAGTGAGGCGGGACTAGCGGAGTTCAGGAATGAGCAGTTCTTC	CAISEAGLAEFRNEQFF
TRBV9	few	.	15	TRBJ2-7	TGTGCCAGCAGCTACGGACTGGGAATGTCCTACGAGCAGTACTTC	CASSYGLGMSYEQYF
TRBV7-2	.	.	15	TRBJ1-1	TGTGCCAGCAGCTCGGGGGGGATTCCGAACACTGAAGCTTTCTTT	CASSSGGIPNTEAFF
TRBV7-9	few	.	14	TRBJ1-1	TGTGCCAGCAGCTTAGTGGGAGAGAGCACTGAAGCTTTCTTT	CASSLVGESTEAFF
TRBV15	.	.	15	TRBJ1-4	TGTGCCACCAGCAGAGCCCCTGCAACTAATGAAAAACTGTTTTTT	CATSRAPATNEKLFF
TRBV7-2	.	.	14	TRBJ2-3	TGTGCCAGCAGCGACCGACAGGGCACAGATACGCAGTATTTT	CASSDRQGTDTQYF
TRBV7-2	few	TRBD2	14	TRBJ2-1	TGTGCCAGCAGCTGGACTAGCGGGAGCGATGAGCAGTTCTTC	CASSWTSGSDEQFF